The clone carrying this TCR beta chain occurred many times. The antigen remains unidentified. The authors' processing: Per-library CDR3 reads ranged about 2 to 4 million; clonotypes, ~90,000 to ~500,000. TCRdb recomputed calls from the 5' RACE reads with MiXCR, one row per CDR3 protein. The V and J calls here are based on TCRdb, not the publication. Of roughly 380,000 distinct CDR3 sequences listed, roughly 31% were seen once; the top ten hold about 6.1%. The sample is drawn from a study of identical twins' blood T cells. General study points: Twins shared more top CDR3 clonotypes than unrelated donors did. Twins shared about as many clonotypes as their cloneset sizes predicted.

Germline V gives CDR1 SEHNR, CDR2 FQNEAQ (reference sequence). Germline trimming cut 4 bases from V and 4 bases from J; bases unmatched to any gene: 8. The CDR3 sequence is 15 residues long. The sequenced sample was PBMCs. V is TRBV7-9 and J is TRBJ2-3, with TRBD2 matching 7 bases. The sequence derives from a woman between 18 and 50 years old in good health. CDR3 in DNA: TGTGCCAGCAGCTCCCGAGCGGGGAACGCAGATACGCAGTATTTT. Translating it yields CASSSRAGNADTQYF.